This TCR beta chain is drawn from a study of T-cell reconstitution after alpha-beta-depleted transplantation in children. Preparation of the TCRbeta library was carried out with unique molecular identifiers. Each CDR3 protein is one row after TCRdb ran MiXCR on the PCR reads. Counted here are over 100,000 distinct CDR3 sequences, over 6% occurring once; the ten biggest clones make up about a sixth. Study-wide results and caveats: Several hundred graft clones that had expanded were reportedly the source of alpha-beta T cells about two months after transplant.

Germline V gene lookup returns CDR1 DFQATT and CDR2 SNEGSKA (reference sequence). V was pared by 5 bases and J by 2 bases, with 13 bases between. The length of the CDR3 is 13 residues. This clonotype was observed at least ten times. The antigen is not known. This receptor was taken from a boy younger than 10 with acute lymphoblastic leukemia, due to receive a stem cell transplant. The rearrangement uses TRBV20-1 and TRBJ2-7; D tentatively fits TRBD1 or TRBD2 (5 bases each). The specimen comprised PBMCs, sampled before TCRalphabeta/CD19-depleted stem cell transplant. This chain's CDR3 is CSAPLRGTYEQYF. In DNA form, the CDR3 reads TGCAGTGCTCCATTACGGGGCACCTACGAGCAGTACTTC.